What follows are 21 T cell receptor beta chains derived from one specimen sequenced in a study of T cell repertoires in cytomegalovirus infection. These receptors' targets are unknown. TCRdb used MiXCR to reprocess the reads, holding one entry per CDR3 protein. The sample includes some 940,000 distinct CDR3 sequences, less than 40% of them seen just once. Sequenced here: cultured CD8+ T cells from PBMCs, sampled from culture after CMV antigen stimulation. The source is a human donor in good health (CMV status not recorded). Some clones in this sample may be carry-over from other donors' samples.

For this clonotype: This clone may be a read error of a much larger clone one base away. The CDR3: CASSRGQGSYDYTF. Written as DNA, the CDR3 is TGTGCCAGCAGCCGTGGACAGGGCTCTTATGACTACACCTTC. V usage is TRBV7-3 and J usage is TRBJ1-2; 8 nucleotides line up with TRBD1. The CDR3 sequence is 14 residues long. The germline CDR1 and CDR2 sequences are SGHTA and FQGTGA. The full variable domain, completed using reference TRBV7-3 and TRBJ1-2, is GAGVSQTPSNKVTEKGKYVELRCDPISGHTALYWYRQSLGQGPEFLIYFQGTGAADDSGLPNDRFFAVRPEGSVSTLKIQRTERGDSAVYLCASSRGQGSYDYTFGSGTRLTVV.

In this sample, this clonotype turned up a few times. CDR3 region: CASSQELTKNTEAFF. DNA for the CDR3: TGCGCCAGCAGCCAAGAGCTAACAAAGAACACTGAAGCTTTCTTT. The chain couples TRBV4-3 to TRBJ1-1; D ambiguous. The germline V and J ends were trimmed by 0 bases and 1 base, with 9 bases remaining between them. CDR1 is LGHNA, CDR2 YSLEER, per germline. The CDR3 is 15 residues long.

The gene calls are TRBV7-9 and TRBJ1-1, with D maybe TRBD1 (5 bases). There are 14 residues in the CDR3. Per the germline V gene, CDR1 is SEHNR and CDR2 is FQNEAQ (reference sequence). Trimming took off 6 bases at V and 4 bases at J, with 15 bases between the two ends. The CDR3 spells CASRSGGVPTEAFF. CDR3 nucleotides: TGTGCCAGCAGATCCGGGGGGGTTCCCACTGAAGCTTTCTTT.

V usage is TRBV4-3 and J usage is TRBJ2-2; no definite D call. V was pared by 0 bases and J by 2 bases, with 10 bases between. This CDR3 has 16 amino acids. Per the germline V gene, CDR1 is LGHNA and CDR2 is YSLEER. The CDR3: CASSQDLGPNTGELFF. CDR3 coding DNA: TGCGCCAGCAGCCAAGATCTCGGACCTAACACCGGGGAGCTGTTTTTT.

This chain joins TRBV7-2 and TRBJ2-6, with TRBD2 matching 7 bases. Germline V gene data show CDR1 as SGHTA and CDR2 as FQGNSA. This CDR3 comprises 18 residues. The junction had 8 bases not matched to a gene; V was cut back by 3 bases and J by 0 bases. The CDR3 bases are TGTGCCAGCAGCTTTGGCTGGGACTACTTCTCTGGGGCCAACGTCCTGACTTTC. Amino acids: CASSFGWDYFSGANVLTF.

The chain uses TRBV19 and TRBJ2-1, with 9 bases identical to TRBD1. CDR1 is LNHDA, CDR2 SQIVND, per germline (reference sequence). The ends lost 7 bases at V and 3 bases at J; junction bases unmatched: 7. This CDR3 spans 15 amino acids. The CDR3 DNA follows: TGTGCCAGTACCACCGGGACAGGGTTCTACAATGAGCAGTTCTTC. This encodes CASTTGTGFYNEQFF.

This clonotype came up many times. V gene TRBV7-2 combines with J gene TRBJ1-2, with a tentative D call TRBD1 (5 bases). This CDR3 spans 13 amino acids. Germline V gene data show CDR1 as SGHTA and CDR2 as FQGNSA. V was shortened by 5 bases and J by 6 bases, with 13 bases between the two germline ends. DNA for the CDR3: TGTGCCAGCAGCGGGGGGTGGGAGAATGGCTACACCTTC. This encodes CASSGGWENGYTF.

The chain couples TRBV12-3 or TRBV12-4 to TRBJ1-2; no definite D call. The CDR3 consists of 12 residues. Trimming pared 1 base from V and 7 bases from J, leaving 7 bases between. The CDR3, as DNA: TGTGCCAGCAGTTTAGGAGCGATTGGCTACACCTTC. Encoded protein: CASSLGAIGYTF.

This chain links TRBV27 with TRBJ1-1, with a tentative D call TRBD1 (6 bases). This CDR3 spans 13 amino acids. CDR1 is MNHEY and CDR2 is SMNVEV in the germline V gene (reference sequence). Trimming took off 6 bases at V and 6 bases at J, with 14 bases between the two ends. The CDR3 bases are TGTGCCAGCAGACCCCGACAGGACCCTGAAGCTTTCTTT. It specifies CASRPRQDPEAFF.

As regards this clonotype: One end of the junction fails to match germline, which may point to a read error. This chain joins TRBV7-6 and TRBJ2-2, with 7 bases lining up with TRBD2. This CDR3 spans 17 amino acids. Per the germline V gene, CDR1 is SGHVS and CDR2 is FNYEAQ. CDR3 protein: CVSSLDEAGANTGELFF. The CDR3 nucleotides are TGTGTCAGCAGCTTAGATGAGGCGGGGGCGAACACCGGGGAGCTGTTTTTT.

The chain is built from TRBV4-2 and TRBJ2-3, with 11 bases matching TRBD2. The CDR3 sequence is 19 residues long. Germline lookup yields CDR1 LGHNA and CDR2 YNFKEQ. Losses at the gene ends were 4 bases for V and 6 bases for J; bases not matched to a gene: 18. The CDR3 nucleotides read TGTGCCAGCAGCCCCCTCGCGGGGGCTAGCGGGGGGCAGCCGGATACGCAGTATTTT. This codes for CASSPLAGASGGQPDTQYF.

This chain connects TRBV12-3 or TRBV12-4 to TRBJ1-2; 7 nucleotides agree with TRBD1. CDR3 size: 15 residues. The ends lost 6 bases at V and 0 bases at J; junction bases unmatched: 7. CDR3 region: CASRHTTGTNYGYTF. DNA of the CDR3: TGTGCCAGCAGACATACGACAGGGACTAACTATGGCTACACCTTC.

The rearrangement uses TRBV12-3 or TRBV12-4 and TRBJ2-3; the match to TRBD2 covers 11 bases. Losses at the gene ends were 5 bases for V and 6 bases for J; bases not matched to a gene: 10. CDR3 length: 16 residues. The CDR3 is CASSLVLAGAMDTQYF. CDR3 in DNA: TGTGCCAGCAGTCTCGTACTAGCGGGGGCCATGGATACGCAGTATTTT.

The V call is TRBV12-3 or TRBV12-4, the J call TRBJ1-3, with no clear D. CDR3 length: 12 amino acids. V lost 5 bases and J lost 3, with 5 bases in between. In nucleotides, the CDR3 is TGTGCCAGCAGTGGTTTTGGAAACACCATATATTTT. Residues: CASSGFGNTIYF.

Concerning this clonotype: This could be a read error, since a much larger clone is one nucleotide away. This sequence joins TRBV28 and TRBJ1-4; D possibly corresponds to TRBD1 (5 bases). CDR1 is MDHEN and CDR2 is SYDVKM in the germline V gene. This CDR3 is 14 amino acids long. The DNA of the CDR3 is TGTGTCAGCAAACCCCAGGGAATTTGGGAAAAACTGTTTTTT. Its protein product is CVSKPQGIWEKLFF.

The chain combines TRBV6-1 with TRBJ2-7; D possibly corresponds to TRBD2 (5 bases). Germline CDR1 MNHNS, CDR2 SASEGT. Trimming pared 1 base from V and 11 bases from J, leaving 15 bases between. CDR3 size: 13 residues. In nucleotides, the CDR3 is TGTGCCAGCAGTGAAGGAAGACGGATGGAGGAGTACTTC. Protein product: CASSEGRRMEEYF.

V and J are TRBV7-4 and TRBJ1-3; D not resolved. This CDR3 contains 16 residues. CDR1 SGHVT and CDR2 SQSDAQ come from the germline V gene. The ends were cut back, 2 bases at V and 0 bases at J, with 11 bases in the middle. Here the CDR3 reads CASSLSGSSSGNTIYF. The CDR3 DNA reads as TGTGCCAGCAGCTTATCGGGGTCCAGCTCTGGAAACACCATATATTTT. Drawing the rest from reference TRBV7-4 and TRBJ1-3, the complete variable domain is GAGVSQSPRYKVAKRGRDVALRCDSISGHVTLYWYRQTLGQGSEVLTYSQSDAQRDKSGRPSGRFSAERPERSVSTLKIQRTEQGDSAVYLCASSLSGSSSGNTIYFGEGSWLTVV.

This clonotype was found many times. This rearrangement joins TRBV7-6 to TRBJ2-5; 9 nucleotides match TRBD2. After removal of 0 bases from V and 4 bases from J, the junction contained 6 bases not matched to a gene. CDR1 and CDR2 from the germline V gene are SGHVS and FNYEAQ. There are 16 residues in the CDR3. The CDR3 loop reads CASSLAASGAGETQYF. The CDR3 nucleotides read TGTGCCAGCAGCTTAGCGGCTAGCGGGGCGGGAGAGACCCAGTACTTC.

Here the CDR3 reads CASSPVRERTGELFF. The CDR3 nucleotides read TGTGCCAGCAGTCCCGTGCGGGAGCGCACCGGGGAGCTGTTTTTT. V and J are TRBV12-3 or TRBV12-4 and TRBJ2-2, with 7 bases fitting TRBD2. CDR3 length: 15 amino acids. J lost 4 bases, V lost 5 bases, and 7 bases had no gene match.

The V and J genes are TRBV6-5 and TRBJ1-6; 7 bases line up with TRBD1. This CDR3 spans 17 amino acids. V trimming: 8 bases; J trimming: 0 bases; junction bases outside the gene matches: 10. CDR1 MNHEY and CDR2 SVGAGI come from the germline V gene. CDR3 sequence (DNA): TGTGCCAGCCACAGGGGCCGAGAGCTCTCCTATAATTCACCCCTCCACTTT. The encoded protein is CASHRGRELSYNSPLHF.

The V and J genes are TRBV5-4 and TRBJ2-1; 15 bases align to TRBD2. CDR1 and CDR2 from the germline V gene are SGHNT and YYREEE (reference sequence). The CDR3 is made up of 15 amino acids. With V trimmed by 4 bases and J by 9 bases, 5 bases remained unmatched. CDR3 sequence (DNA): TGTGCCAGCAGCCAAGGACTAGCGGGGGGGGTTGAGCAGTTCTTC. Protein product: CASSQGLAGGVEQFF.